Here is one T cell receptor (beta chain) with its context. Assay: immunoSEQ multiplex PCR; the TCRdb copy retains only in-frame clones and omits some. The sample yields tens of thousands of clones, roughly nine tenths seen once. The data are from a study of T cell changes during pregnancy in multiple sclerosis. The CDR3 runs to 15 residues. V dropped 3 bases and J dropped 7; count of bases not matched to a gene: 9. CDR1 and CDR2 (germline): MDHEN, SYDVKM. Sequencing used peripheral blood, obtained in the third trimester of pregnancy. The sequence was obtained from a female donor with multiple sclerosis, enrolled in a pregnancy study. The chain employs TRBV28 and TRBJ1-1; TRBD1 matches at 9 bases. The CDR3 DNA sequence: TGTGCCAGCAGTTTCCCGGGGACAGGGAGAGTTGAAGCTTTCTTT. This codes for CASSFPGTGRVEAFF.